This passage covers 21 T cell receptor beta chains from one sample sequenced in a study of beta chain features in type 1 diabetes. The study, taken as a whole, reports: Shorter TCRB CDR3s, moderately but significantly so, were found in Type 1 diabetes patients in all four CD4+ subsets.

Sequenced material consisted of expressed TCRB transcripts (all of the isolated RNA was reverse transcribed). Assay used: immunoSEQ multiplex PCR; TCRdb lists only in-frame clones, some missing. This sample has hundreds of thousands of clones; 13% occur once, and the top ten carry approximately 0.022%. Their specific antigens are unknown. Source material: naive CD4+ T cells from blood. Receptor source: a man younger than 35 with type 1 diabetes.

In its sample, this clone was seen a few times. V is TRBV25-1 and J is TRBJ2-6; D unclear. Germline CDR1 and CDR2: MGHDK and SYGVNS. This CDR3 region has 13 residues. The V end lost 2 bases, the J end lost 2 bases, and 1 base lay between the germline ends. For the CDR3, the DNA is TGTGCCAGCAGTGAAGCTGGGGCCAACGTCCTGACTTTC. Translation gives CASSEAGANVLTF.

Only a few counts were recorded for this clone. The chain uses TRBV7-2 and TRBJ2-7, with 8 bases aligning to TRBD2. The CDR3 spans 14 residues. With V trimmed by 3 bases and J by 7 bases, 8 bases remained unmatched. CDR1 is SGHTA and CDR2 is FQGNSA in the germline V gene. DNA for the CDR3: TGTGCCAGCAGCTTCGGCGGGAGGCCCGGGGAGCAGTACTTC. This translates into CASSFGGRPGEQYF. Based on the CDR3 plus reference TRBV7-2 and TRBJ2-7, the full variable domain is GAGVSQSPSNKVTEKGKDVELRCDPISGHTALYWYRQSLGQGLEFLIYFQGNSAPDKSGLPSDRFSAERTGGSVSTLTIQRTQQEDSAVYLCASSFGGRPGEQYFGPGTRLTVT.

The gene calls are TRBV25-1 and TRBJ2-1; D is possibly TRBD1 (6 bases). The CDR3 has 16 residues. Germline lookup yields CDR1 MGHDK and CDR2 SYGVNS. V was clipped by 3 bases and J by 4 bases, with 16 bases between them. CDR3: CASSEVGGRVYNEQFF. The CDR3 nucleotides read TGTGCCAGCAGTGAGGTTGGGGGCAGGGTGTACAATGAGCAGTTCTTC.

The rearrangement uses TRBV19 and TRBJ1-6; D is uncertain. Trimming cost V 10 bases and J 7 bases, with 17 bases left between them. There are 14 residues in the CDR3. Germline V CDR1 and CDR2: LNHDA, SQIVND (reference sequence). The CDR3 reads CATNLRVDNSPLHF. The CDR3 DNA sequence: TGTGCCACAAACCTAAGGGTCGACAATTCACCCCTCCACTTT.

This rearrangement joins TRBV6-5 to TRBJ1-1; no clear D. Trimming left V 0 bases short and J 1 base short, with 9 bases between. This CDR3 is 15 amino acids long. Germline V gene data show CDR1 as MNHEY and CDR2 as SVGAGI. CDR3 protein: CASSYSQDPNTEAFF. CDR3 coding DNA: TGTGCCAGCAGTTACTCGCAGGACCCGAACACTGAAGCTTTCTTT.

This clone appeared a few times. The CDR3 DNA reads as TGTGCCTGGAGTGGACCCCTCACCATATATTTT. This codes for CAWSGPLTIYF. The V gene is TRBV30, the J gene TRBJ1-3; D uncertain. Trimming cost V 1 base and J 9 bases, with 7 bases left between them. In germline, CDR1 is GTSNPN, CDR2 SVGIG (reference sequence). The CDR3 runs to 11 residues.

The chain carries TRBV29-1 and TRBJ1-3, with 7 bases aligning to TRBD1. The CDR3 has 15 residues. Trimming removed 4 bases from V and 3 bases from J; junction bases left unmatched: 9. Germline CDR1 SQVTM, CDR2 ANQGSEA. CDR3 in amino acids: CSVAVTGDHGNTIYF. CDR3 DNA sequence: TGCAGCGTTGCGGTAACAGGGGATCATGGAAACACCATATATTTT.

This clone was counted between two and nine times. The J gene is TRBJ2-7, the V gene TRBV18; 7 nucleotides align to TRBD1. The CDR3 runs 16 residues. CDR1 and CDR2 from the germline V gene are KGHSH and LQKENI. Trimming at V came to 1 base and at J to 4 bases, leaving 10 bases not matched to a gene. The CDR3 sequence is CASSPLTPGTEYEQYF. The CDR3 nucleotides are TGTGCCAGCTCACCACTTACCCCCGGGACAGAGTACGAGCAGTACTTC.

CDR3 DNA sequence: TGTGCCAGCAGTTCTGACAGGGGGCCGGGCACTGAAGCTTTCTTT. This gives the protein CASSSDRGPGTEAFF. This sequence joins TRBV6-5 and TRBJ1-1, with 10 bases lining up with TRBD1. The trim removed 4 bases at V and 4 bases at J, leaving 6 bases unmatched. This CDR3 comprises 15 residues. Germline loops: CDR1 MNHEY, CDR2 SVGAGI.

The chain has TRBV2 and TRBJ1-4; the D is unclear. This CDR3 has 13 residues. V was clipped by 1 base and J by 8 bases, with 8 bases between them. Germline V gene data show CDR1 as SNHLY and CDR2 as FYNNEI. The CDR3 region is CASSEVPEEKLFF. The DNA for the CDR3 is TGTGCCAGCAGTGAAGTGCCAGAAGAAAAACTGTTTTTT.

The V call is TRBV2, the J call TRBJ2-7, with 9 bases aligning to TRBD1. The CDR3 loop spans 14 amino acids. Per germline, CDR1 SNHLY and CDR2 FYNNEI. V was clipped by 4 bases and J by 3 bases; unmatched bases: 4. For the CDR3, the DNA is TGTGCCAGCAGTGTAGGACAGGGGATCTACGAGCAGTACTTC. Translated, it gives CASSVGQGIYEQYF.

This clone was counted a few times. This chain connects TRBV28 to TRBJ1-5; 9 bases match TRBD1. The J segment lost 7 bases and the V segment lost 6 bases, leaving 10 bases of the junction unmatched. Germline CDR1 reads MDHEN; CDR2 reads SYDVKM. The CDR3 totals 15 residues. The CDR3 bases are TGTGCCAGCAGGACAACAGGGGGCAGGCTACAGCCCCAGCATTTT. Its protein is CASRTTGGRLQPQHF.

The chain uses TRBV29-1 and TRBJ1-2; 7 nucleotides align to TRBD1. This CDR3 has 13 amino acids. Germline CDR1 SQVTM, CDR2 ANQGSEA. J was trimmed by 3 bases and V by 4 bases; bases with no gene match: 5. CDR3 amino acids: CSVVGQGDYGYTF. CDR3 in DNA: TGCAGCGTTGTAGGGCAGGGGGACTATGGCTACACCTTC.

This clone was counted a few times. The chain is built from TRBV30 and TRBJ2-3, with D possibly matching TRBD1 (6 bases). Trimming took 0 bases from V and 4 from J, leaving 11 bases between them. CDR1 GTSNPN and CDR2 SVGIG come from the germline V gene (reference sequence). This CDR3 region has 14 residues. CDR3: CAWSVGSGADTQYF. The DNA of the CDR3 is TGTGCCTGGAGTGTAGGGTCAGGGGCAGATACGCAGTATTTT.

This clone has a handful of counts. This sequence joins TRBV5-1 and TRBJ2-2; tentatively, D is TRBD2 (5 bases). Trimming took 3 bases from V and 6 from J, leaving 18 bases between them. Germline V gene lookup returns CDR1 SGHRS and CDR2 YFSETQ. The CDR3 is 16 residues long. For the CDR3, the DNA is TGCGCCAGCAGCTCCCGGGCCCCCATCGGGGCCGGGGAGCTGTTTTTT. As protein: CASSSRAPIGAGELFF.

The chain couples TRBV30 to TRBJ1-5; D is perhaps TRBD1 (6 bases). The CDR3 totals 14 residues. Germline V gene sequence: CDR1 GTSNPN, CDR2 SVGIG (reference sequence). Deletions cut 0 bases from V and 5 bases from J, with 11 bases between. The CDR3 protein is CAWSVGGQHQPQHF. For the CDR3, the DNA is TGTGCCTGGAGTGTCGGGGGGCAGCATCAGCCCCAGCATTTT.

V is TRBV29-1 and J is TRBJ2-1; 9 bases map to TRBD2. The junction had 7 bases not matched to a gene; V was cut back by 7 bases and J by 6 bases. Germline CDR1 SQVTM, CDR2 ANQGSEA. The CDR3 is 13 residues long. CDR3 region: CSASRGGANEQFF. CDR3 sequence (DNA): TGCAGCGCCTCGCGCGGGGGGGCCAATGAGCAGTTCTTC.

The chain carries TRBV7-8 and TRBJ2-3; 7 positions match TRBD1. Germline lookup yields CDR1 SGHVS and CDR2 FQNEAQ. V was pared by 5 bases and J by 3 bases, with 8 bases of the junction left unmatched. The CDR3 extends over 15 amino acids. CDR3 loop: CASSGWTGATDTQYF. The CDR3 nucleotides are TGTGCCAGCAGCGGATGGACAGGAGCGACAGATACGCAGTATTTT.

A remark on this clone: The sample carries other DNA sequences with the same CDR3. The chain uses TRBV28 and TRBJ2-7; 8 bases are a match to TRBD1. Trimming took 7 bases from V and 4 from J; bases not matched to a gene: 9. The germline CDR1 and CDR2 sequences are MDHEN and SYDVKM. The CDR3 runs to 14 residues. In DNA form, the CDR3 reads TGTGCCAGCACCTCGGGGCAGGGGGCTTACGAGCAGTACTTC. Amino acid sequence: CASTSGQGAYEQYF.

This clone turned up a few times. The V call is TRBV25-1, the J call TRBJ1-6; D unresolved. V lost 1 base and J lost 10, with 14 bases in between. Germline CDR1 MGHDK, CDR2 SYGVNS. The CDR3 is made up of 15 amino acids. In DNA, the CDR3 is TGTGCCAGCAGTGAATCGCGGGGATTCGCCTCACCCCTCCACTTT. Translating gives CASSESRGFASPLHF.

This clone was detected a few times. The chain carries TRBV30 and TRBJ1-1; TRBD1 aligns across 9 bases. This CDR3 is built from 12 residues. The trim removed 3 bases at V and 8 bases at J, leaving 4 bases unmatched. The germline gives CDR1 GTSNPN, CDR2 SVGIG (reference sequence). CDR3 nucleotides: TGTGCCTGGAGGGGACAGGGTAGGGAAGCTTTCTTT. This encodes CAWRGQGREAFF.